This TCR beta chain was sequenced in a study of shared clonotypes between healthy human individuals. This CDR3 is built from 13 residues. Trimming cost V 0 bases and J 5 bases, with 9 bases left between them. From germline, CDR1 is SGHDT and CDR2 YYEEEE. CD45RO-negative cells were positively selected for CCR7, leaving out terminally differentiated effector memory CD45RA+ cells. Libraries were prepared by immunoSEQ multiplex PCR; TCRdb keeps only in-frame clonotypes and omits some of them. The table has roughly 2,000,000 clones, over 85% seen once. V usage is TRBV5-6 and J usage is TRBJ2-7; the D is unclear. The sequenced sample was naive CD8+ T cells sorted from blood. The sequence came from a man younger than 30 in good health. In DNA, the CDR3 is TGTGCCAGCAGCTTGGTTCGAAGCGACGAGCAGTACTTC. Its translation is CASSLVRSDEQYF.